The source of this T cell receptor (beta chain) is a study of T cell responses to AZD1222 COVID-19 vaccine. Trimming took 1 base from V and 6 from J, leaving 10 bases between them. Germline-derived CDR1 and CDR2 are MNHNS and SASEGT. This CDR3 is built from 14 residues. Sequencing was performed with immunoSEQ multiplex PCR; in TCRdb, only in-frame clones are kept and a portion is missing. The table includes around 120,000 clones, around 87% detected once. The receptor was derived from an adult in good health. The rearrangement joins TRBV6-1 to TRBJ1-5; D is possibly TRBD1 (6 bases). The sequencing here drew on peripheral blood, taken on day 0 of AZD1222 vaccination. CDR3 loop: CASSEEGGPQPQHF. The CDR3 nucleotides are TGTGCCAGCAGTGAAGAAGGGGGACCTCAGCCCCAGCATTTT.